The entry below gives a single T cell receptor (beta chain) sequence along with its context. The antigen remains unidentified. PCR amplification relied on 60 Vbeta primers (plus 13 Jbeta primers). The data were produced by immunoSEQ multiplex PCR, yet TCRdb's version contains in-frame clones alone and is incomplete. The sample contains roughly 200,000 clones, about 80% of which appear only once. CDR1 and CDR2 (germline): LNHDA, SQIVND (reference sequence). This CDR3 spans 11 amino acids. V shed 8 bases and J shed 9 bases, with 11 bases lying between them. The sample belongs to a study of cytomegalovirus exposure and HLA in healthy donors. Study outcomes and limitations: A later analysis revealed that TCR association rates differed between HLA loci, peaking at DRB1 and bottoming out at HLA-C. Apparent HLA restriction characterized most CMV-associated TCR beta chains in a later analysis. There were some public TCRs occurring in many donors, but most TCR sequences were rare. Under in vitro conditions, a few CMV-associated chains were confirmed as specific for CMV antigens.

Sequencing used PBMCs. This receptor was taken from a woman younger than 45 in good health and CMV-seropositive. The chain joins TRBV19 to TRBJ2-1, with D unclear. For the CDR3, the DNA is TGTGCCAGTGGTTGGCTTGGTGAGCAGTTCTTC. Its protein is CASGWLGEQFF.